These T cell receptor beta chains were read from a single sample in a study of cytomegalovirus exposure and HLA in healthy donors. The protocol was immunoSEQ multiplex PCR, while the TCRdb copy is restricted to in-frame clones and leaves out a portion. The repertoire has 130,000 or so clones, 8.9% of them found once; the top ten carry roughly 7.2%. The source material was PBMCs. The source is a woman aged 40 to 50 in good health and CMV-seropositive. The conserved cysteine and the conserved F or W are not part of the CDR3 here. Clone size is given for some rows only: seen once, a few or many times, or a class if the clone is expanded.

size: few; V: TRBV7-9; J: TRBJ1-1; CDR3: ASSFGQETEAF
size: .; V: TRBV10-3; J: TRBJ1-1; CDR3: AISNPDRLNTEAF
size: .; V: TRBV7-2; J: TRBJ1-2; CDR3: ASTLNRGYGYT
size: .; V: TRBV2; J: TRBJ1-6; CDR3: ASSESRTPSSYNSPLH
size: few; V: TRBV4-3; J: TRBJ1-3; CDR3: ASSRQGSGNTIY
size: .; V: TRBV7-2; J: TRBJ1-1; CDR3: ASSLLQGRLVNTEAF
size: .; V: TRBV2; J: TRBJ1-4; CDR3: ASSDRGTGGEKLF
size: .; V: TRBV4-3; J: TRBJ2-2; CDR3: ASSQALAGSNTGELF
size: few; V: TRBV5-1; J: TRBJ2-2; CDR3: ASSPSGVTGELF
size: .; V: TRBV7-8; J: TRBJ2-7; CDR3: ASSLLTSGGSEQY
size: few; V: TRBV7-9; J: TRBJ1-5; CDR3: ASSLDGTGNQPQH
size: few; V: TRBV6-6; J: TRBJ1-5; CDR3: ASSPLGAGQPQH
size: few; V: TRBV27; J: TRBJ2-3; CDR3: ASSPSGQGTQY
size: .; V: TRBV5-1; J: TRBJ2-5; CDR3: ASSLGREETQY
size: .; V: TRBV7-2; J: TRBJ2-2; CDR3: ASRQGVNTGELF
size: few; V: TRBV7-2; J: TRBJ1-2; CDR3: ASSSWTGVGYT
size: few; V: TRBV7-8; J: TRBJ2-5; CDR3: ASSPSRTGQETQY
size: .; V: TRBV2; J: TRBJ2-6; CDR3: ASSLDRGANVLT
size: few; V: TRBV2; J: TRBJ1-3; CDR3: ASSLDWSSGNTIY
size: few; V: TRBV10-3; J: TRBJ1-5; CDR3: AIRGVRRGSNQPQH
size: .; V: TRBV19; J: TRBJ1-1; CDR3: ASSIPVLQAEAF
size: few; V: TRBV29-1; J: TRBJ1-1; CDR3: SVEVAGGKEAF
size: .; V: TRBV6-4; J: TRBJ2-5; CDR3: ASSDEGLAGGLRRETQY
size: few; V: TRBV9; J: TRBJ1-2; CDR3: ASSALQGVRGYT
size: few; V: TRBV7-9; J: TRBJ1-3; CDR3: ASALWGSSSGNTIY
size: few; V: TRBV6-5; J: TRBJ2-1; CDR3: ASSYSSSGGANEQF